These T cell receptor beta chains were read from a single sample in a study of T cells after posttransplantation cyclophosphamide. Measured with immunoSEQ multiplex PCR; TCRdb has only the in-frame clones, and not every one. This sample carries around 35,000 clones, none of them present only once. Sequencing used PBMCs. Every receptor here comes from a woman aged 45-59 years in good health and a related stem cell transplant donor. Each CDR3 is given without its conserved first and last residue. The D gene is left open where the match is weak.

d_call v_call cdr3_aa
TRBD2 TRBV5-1 ASSSGGAGDYEQY
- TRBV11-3 ASSLDPNSEQY
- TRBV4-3 ASSQAPSRSPDTQY
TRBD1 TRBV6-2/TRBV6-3 ASTPTGGLFRGNQPQH
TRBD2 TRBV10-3 AISESKSGSYNEQF
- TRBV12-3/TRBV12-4 ASSPQWAQNVRGPDTQY
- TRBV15 ATSRDGGNNEELF
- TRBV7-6 ASSQSRGGNTIY
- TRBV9 ASSAGGSYEQY
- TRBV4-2 ASSQVGGGGNEKLF
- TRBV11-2 ASSPTGQRISGANVLT
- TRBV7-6 ASSLDRGATQPQH
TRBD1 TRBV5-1 ASSWGAGGRDLAKNIQY
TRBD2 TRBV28 ASSLLGGTGELF
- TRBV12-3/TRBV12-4 ASRDWDIQY
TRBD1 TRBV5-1 ASSYNTGGGEKLF
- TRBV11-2 ASSPSAVSQY
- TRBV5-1 ASSSAGEETQY
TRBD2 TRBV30 AWSGGLAGVYEQY
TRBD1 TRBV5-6 ASSWGRGLMNTEAF
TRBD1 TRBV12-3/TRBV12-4 ASNSGTAFYGYT
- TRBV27 ASSLDLSSYEQY
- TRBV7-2 ASSLSWRAEGELF
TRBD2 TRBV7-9 ATGRAVEQF
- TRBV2 ASNRRAPNEQF
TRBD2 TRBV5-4 ASSLRLAGSYEQY
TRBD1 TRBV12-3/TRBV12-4 ASSLIGQGDHEQY